These T cell receptor beta chains were read from a single sample in a study of glioma-infiltrating T cells after dendritic cell vaccination. The method was immunoSEQ multiplex PCR; TCRdb's version includes in-frame clones alone and lacks a portion of them. Of about 3,100 clones listed, almost 80% are singletons. Source: tumor tissue, taken before dendritic cell vaccination. These receptors originate from a human donor with glioblastoma. Both conserved end residues are part of each CDR3. Fields, in order: V gene, clone size, J gene, D gene, CDR3 DNA, CDR3 protein. D genes are given only for firm matches. The size entry is marked missing in some rows and otherwise reads once, few, many or a size class.

v_gene: TRBV5-5; abundance: NA; j_gene: TRBJ2-2; d_gene: NA; CDR3nt: TGTGCCAGCAGCTTCCTCGACTTATCCGGGGAGCTGTTTTTT; CDR3aa: CASSFLDLSGELFF
v_gene: TRBV14; abundance: NA; j_gene: TRBJ2-6; d_gene: NA; CDR3nt: TGTGCCAGCAGCCAAGTTACTGGGGCCAACGTCCTGACTTTC; CDR3aa: CASSQVTGANVLTF
v_gene: TRBV27; abundance: NA; j_gene: TRBJ2-1; d_gene: TRBD2; CDR3nt: TGTGCCAGCAGTTCCGAATCTTCAGCGGGGGGACACTACAATGAGCAGTTCTTC; CDR3aa: CASSSESSAGGHYNEQFF
v_gene: TRBV4-1; abundance: once; j_gene: TRBJ2-5; d_gene: NA; CDR3nt: TGCGCCAGCAGCCCCGGGGGGCGGCAGCAAGAGACCCAGTACTTC; CDR3aa: CASSPGGRQQETQYF
v_gene: TRBV16; abundance: NA; j_gene: TRBJ1-1; d_gene: NA; CDR3nt: TGTGCCAGCAGCCTGGGACAGAACACTGAAGCTTTCTTT; CDR3aa: CASSLGQNTEAFF
v_gene: TRBV7-9; abundance: NA; j_gene: TRBJ2-7; d_gene: TRBD1; CDR3nt: TGTGCCAGCAGCCCGACAGGGGAACTTCACGAGCAGTACTTC; CDR3aa: CASSPTGELHEQYF
v_gene: TRBV5-4; abundance: NA; j_gene: TRBJ2-3; d_gene: NA; CDR3nt: TGTGCCAGCAGCTCGGAGGCGGAACGCAGCACAGATACGCAGTATTTT; CDR3aa: CASSSEAERSTDTQYF
v_gene: TRBV4-3; abundance: NA; j_gene: TRBJ2-3; d_gene: NA; CDR3nt: TGCGCCAGCAGGCAGGGGGTAGCGGGGACAGATACGCAGTATTTT; CDR3aa: CASRQGVAGTDTQYF
v_gene: TRBV5-4; abundance: NA; j_gene: TRBJ1-1; d_gene: TRBD1; CDR3nt: TGTGCCAGCGGCGGAACAGGGGGCTACACTGAAGCTTTCTTT; CDR3aa: CASGGTGGYTEAFF
v_gene: TRBV9; abundance: NA; j_gene: TRBJ2-5; d_gene: NA; CDR3nt: TGTGCCAGCAGTAGGGGTGGGGCTCAAGAGACCCAGTACTTC; CDR3aa: CASSRGGAQETQYF
v_gene: TRBV7-3; abundance: once; j_gene: TRBJ2-5; d_gene: TRBD2; CDR3nt: TGTGCCAGCAGCTTAGGGGGGGGAGAGACCCAGTACTTC; CDR3aa: CASSLGGGETQYF
v_gene: TRBV11-2; abundance: NA; j_gene: TRBJ2-5; d_gene: TRBD2; CDR3nt: TGTGCCAGCACCTATAATAGCGGGGCGCAAGAGACCCAGTACTTC; CDR3aa: CASTYNSGAQETQYF
v_gene: TRBV19; abundance: once; j_gene: TRBJ1-4; d_gene: TRBD1; CDR3nt: TGTGCCAGTAGTAACGGACAGGGAGATGGTGAAAAACTGTTTTTT; CDR3aa: CASSNGQGDGEKLFF
v_gene: TRBV7-3; abundance: NA; j_gene: TRBJ1-2; d_gene: NA; CDR3nt: TGTGCCAGCAGCTTATCCCTGACGGAGGGCTACACCTTC; CDR3aa: CASSLSLTEGYTF
v_gene: TRBV6-6; abundance: NA; j_gene: TRBJ2-7; d_gene: TRBD1; CDR3nt: TGTGCCAGCAGCCGGGTCGGGACAGGGAACTACGAGCAGTACTTC; CDR3aa: CASSRVGTGNYEQYF
v_gene: TRBV28; abundance: NA; j_gene: TRBJ2-5; d_gene: TRBD2; CDR3nt: TGTGCCAGCAGGTCACCAACTAGCGGGGGACAAGAGACCCAGTACTTC; CDR3aa: CASRSPTSGGQETQYF
v_gene: TRBV7-2; abundance: NA; j_gene: TRBJ2-7; d_gene: NA; CDR3nt: TGTGCCAGCAGCTTAGGGCTAGATGTCTACGAGCAGTACTTC; CDR3aa: CASSLGLDVYEQYF
v_gene: TRBV7-3; abundance: few; j_gene: TRBJ1-3; d_gene: NA; CDR3nt: TGTGCCAGCAGTGGAGGGCCTGGAAACACCATATATTTT; CDR3aa: CASSGGPGNTIYF
v_gene: TRBV5-1; abundance: NA; j_gene: TRBJ2-1; d_gene: NA; CDR3nt: TGCGCCAGCCAAGGGCAGGGTATTTTATCCCACAACAATGAGCAGTTCTTC; CDR3aa: CASQGQGILSHNNEQFF
v_gene: TRBV2; abundance: NA; j_gene: TRBJ2-3; d_gene: NA; CDR3nt: TGTGCCAGCACCCGGGACAACACAGATACGCAGTATTTT; CDR3aa: CASTRDNTDTQYF
v_gene: TRBV19; abundance: NA; j_gene: TRBJ2-5; d_gene: TRBD1; CDR3nt: TGTGCCAGTAGTATGGGGACAGGGAGGGAGACCCAGTACTTC; CDR3aa: CASSMGTGRETQYF
v_gene: TRBV2; abundance: NA; j_gene: TRBJ2-1; d_gene: NA; CDR3nt: TGTGCCAGCAGTGTGGTGGGGGCGCAATGGGATGAGCAGTTCTTC; CDR3aa: CASSVVGAQWDEQFF
v_gene: TRBV11-3; abundance: NA; j_gene: TRBJ2-3; d_gene: NA; CDR3nt: TGTGCCAGCAGCTTCAGAGACAGGGAGGCGGCAGATACGCAGTATTTT; CDR3aa: CASSFRDREAADTQYF
v_gene: TRBV6-1; abundance: NA; j_gene: TRBJ2-7; d_gene: TRBD2; CDR3nt: TGTGCCAGCGGGCGGGGGACCGAGCAGTACTTC; CDR3aa: CASGRGTEQYF
v_gene: TRBV6-6; abundance: NA; j_gene: TRBJ2-7; d_gene: NA; CDR3nt: TGTGCCAGCAGAAAGGGGTCCTACGAGCAGTACTTC; CDR3aa: CASRKGSYEQYF
v_gene: TRBV5-1; abundance: once; j_gene: TRBJ1-2; d_gene: TRBD1; CDR3nt: TGCGCCAGCAGCCCAGAGACAGGGCTTAAGAGCTACACCTTC; CDR3aa: CASSPETGLKSYTF
v_gene: TRBV13; abundance: NA; j_gene: TRBJ2-7; d_gene: TRBD2; CDR3nt: TGTGCCAGCAGCTTAGGCGGGGGGTCCGCCCATTCGTCCTACGAGCAGTACTTC; CDR3aa: CASSLGGGSAHSSYEQYF
v_gene: TRBV7-9; abundance: NA; j_gene: TRBJ1-1; d_gene: TRBD1; CDR3nt: TGTGCCAGCAGCGCACCGGGACAGGGGGACACTGAAGCTTTCTTT; CDR3aa: CASSAPGQGDTEAFF
v_gene: TRBV9; abundance: NA; j_gene: TRBJ1-5; d_gene: NA; CDR3nt: TGTGCCAGCAGCCCTCCAGGCATCAATCAGCCCCAGCATTTT; CDR3aa: CASSPPGINQPQHF
v_gene: TRBV11-3; abundance: NA; j_gene: TRBJ2-5; d_gene: NA; CDR3nt: TGTGCCAGCAGCTTATTCGGGGGTGGTGGAGAGACCCAGTACTTC; CDR3aa: CASSLFGGGGETQYF
v_gene: TRBV7-6; abundance: NA; j_gene: TRBJ2-5; d_gene: NA; CDR3nt: TGTGCCAGCAGCGCGGGGGAGACCCAGTACTTC; CDR3aa: CASSAGETQYF
v_gene: TRBV11-2; abundance: NA; j_gene: TRBJ2-7; d_gene: NA; CDR3nt: TGTGCCAGCAGCTTAGCATCCGGGTACGAGCAGTACTTC; CDR3aa: CASSLASGYEQYF
v_gene: TRBV7-2; abundance: NA; j_gene: TRBJ2-1; d_gene: NA; CDR3nt: TGTGCCAGCAGTTTTCCCCCACAAAACAATGAGCAGTTCTTC; CDR3aa: CASSFPPQNNEQFF
v_gene: TRBV7-2; abundance: NA; j_gene: TRBJ1-3; d_gene: NA; CDR3nt: TGTGCCAGCAGCCCAACCGGGGCGGGGGGCACTGGAAACACCATATATTTT; CDR3aa: CASSPTGAGGTGNTIYF
v_gene: TRBV14; abundance: NA; j_gene: TRBJ2-7; d_gene: NA; CDR3nt: TGTGCCAGCAGCCTGAGGGCAGGAATCTCCTACGAGCAGTACTTC; CDR3aa: CASSLRAGISYEQYF
v_gene: TRBV19; abundance: few; j_gene: TRBJ2-3; d_gene: TRBD2; CDR3nt: TGTGCCAGTAGTGTTCGAGCGGGGGGACCCGCAGATACGCAGTATTTT; CDR3aa: CASSVRAGGPADTQYF
v_gene: TRBV25-1; abundance: NA; j_gene: TRBJ1-4; d_gene: TRBD1; CDR3nt: TGTGCCAGCAGTGAAGGCACAGGGGGCCATGAAAAACTGTTTTTT; CDR3aa: CASSEGTGGHEKLFF
v_gene: TRBV9; abundance: NA; j_gene: TRBJ2-3; d_gene: NA; CDR3nt: TGTGCCAGCAGCCGGGGACTTTCCACAGATACGCAGTATTTT; CDR3aa: CASSRGLSTDTQYF
v_gene: TRBV4-2; abundance: NA; j_gene: TRBJ2-5; d_gene: TRBD2; CDR3nt: TGTGCCAGCAGCCAAGTTAGCGGGGGGGCTAGTGAGACCCAGTACTTC; CDR3aa: CASSQVSGGASETQYF
v_gene: TRBV5-6; abundance: NA; j_gene: TRBJ2-7; d_gene: TRBD1; CDR3nt: TGTGCCAGCAGCCCGTCCGGGACAGGGTCGCCTCTAGTCCACTTC; CDR3aa: CASSPSGTGSPLVHF
v_gene: TRBV6-6; abundance: NA; j_gene: TRBJ2-7; d_gene: NA; CDR3nt: TGTGCCAGCAGTTACTCAGCTGGGAGAAGATTCGAGCAGTACTTC; CDR3aa: CASSYSAGRRFEQYF
v_gene: TRBV7-2; abundance: NA; j_gene: TRBJ1-2; d_gene: NA; CDR3nt: TGTGCCAGCAGCGGAGCTAACTATGGCTACACCTTC; CDR3aa: CASSGANYGYTF
v_gene: TRBV7-2; abundance: once; j_gene: TRBJ2-3; d_gene: NA; CDR3nt: TGTGCCAGCAGCTTAGTGGAGGGGAGCACAGATACGCAGTATTTT; CDR3aa: CASSLVEGSTDTQYF
v_gene: TRBV18; abundance: NA; j_gene: TRBJ1-4; d_gene: NA; CDR3nt: TGTGCCAGCTCAGGCCCAGGAACTGAAAAACTGTTTTTT; CDR3aa: CASSGPGTEKLFF
v_gene: TRBV11-1; abundance: few; j_gene: TRBJ2-1; d_gene: NA; CDR3nt: TGTGCCAGCAGCCGTGTGGCGGGGCGGGCGGGTGAGCAGTTCTTC; CDR3aa: CASSRVAGRAGEQFF
v_gene: TRBV10-3; abundance: NA; j_gene: TRBJ2-1; d_gene: NA; CDR3nt: TGTGCCATCAGTGTCGCTGGAGGACAGTTCTTC; CDR3aa: CAISVAGGQFF
v_gene: TRBV5-1; abundance: NA; j_gene: TRBJ2-2; d_gene: NA; CDR3nt: TGCGCCAGCAGCCAGGGGACTACCAGTGGCACCGGGGAGCTGTTTTTT; CDR3aa: CASSQGTTSGTGELFF
v_gene: TRBV30; abundance: few; j_gene: TRBJ1-1; d_gene: NA; CDR3nt: TGTGCCTGGAGTTCCCCAGGGGTTGACACTGAAGCTTTCTTT; CDR3aa: CAWSSPGVDTEAFF
v_gene: TRBV10-3; abundance: NA; j_gene: TRBJ2-5; d_gene: TRBD2; CDR3nt: TGTGCCATCAGTGAAGGGGCTAGCGGGGCGATCCGGGAGACCCAGTACTTC; CDR3aa: CAISEGASGAIRETQYF
v_gene: TRBV5-1; abundance: NA; j_gene: TRBJ2-7; d_gene: NA; CDR3nt: TGCGCCAGCAGCTTGGGTCACAGAGACTCCTACGAGCAGTACTTC; CDR3aa: CASSLGHRDSYEQYF